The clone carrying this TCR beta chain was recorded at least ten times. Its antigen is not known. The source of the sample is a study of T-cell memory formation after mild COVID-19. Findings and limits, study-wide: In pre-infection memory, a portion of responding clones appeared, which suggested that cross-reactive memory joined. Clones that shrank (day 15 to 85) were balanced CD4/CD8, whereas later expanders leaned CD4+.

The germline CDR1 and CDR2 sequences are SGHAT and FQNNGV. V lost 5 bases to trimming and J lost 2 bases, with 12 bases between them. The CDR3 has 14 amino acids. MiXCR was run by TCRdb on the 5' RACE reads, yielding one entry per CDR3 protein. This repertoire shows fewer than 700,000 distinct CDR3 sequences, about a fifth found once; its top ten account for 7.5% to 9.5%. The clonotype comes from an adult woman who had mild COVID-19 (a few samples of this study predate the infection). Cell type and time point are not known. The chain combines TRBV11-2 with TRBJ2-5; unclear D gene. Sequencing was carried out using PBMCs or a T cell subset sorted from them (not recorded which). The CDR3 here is CASSPYRGQETQYF. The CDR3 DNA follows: TGTGCCAGCAGCCCCTACCGAGGTCAAGAGACCCAGTACTTC.